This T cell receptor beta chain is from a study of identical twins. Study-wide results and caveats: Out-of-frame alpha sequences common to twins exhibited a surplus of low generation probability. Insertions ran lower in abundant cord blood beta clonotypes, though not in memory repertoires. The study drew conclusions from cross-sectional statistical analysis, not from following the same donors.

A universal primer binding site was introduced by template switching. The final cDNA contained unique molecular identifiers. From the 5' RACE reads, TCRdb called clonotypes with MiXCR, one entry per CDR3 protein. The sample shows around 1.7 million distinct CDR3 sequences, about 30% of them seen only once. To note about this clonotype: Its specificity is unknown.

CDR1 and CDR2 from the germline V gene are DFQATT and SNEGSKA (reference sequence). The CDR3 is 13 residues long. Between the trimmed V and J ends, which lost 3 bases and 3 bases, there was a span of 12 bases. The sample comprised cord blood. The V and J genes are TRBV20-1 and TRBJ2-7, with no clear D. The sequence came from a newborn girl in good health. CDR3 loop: CSASDVLDYEQYF. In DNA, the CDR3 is TGCAGTGCTAGTGATGTCCTAGACTACGAGCAGTACTTC.